The present T cell receptor beta chain was sequenced within a study of blood T cell repertoires in COVID-19. Study-level background: PBMCs, B-cell-depleted T cells, or T cells were the source of the cDNA or gDNA that made up the material.

Produced via immunoSEQ multiplex PCR; TCRdb's table is partial and in-frame only. In the table there are about 18,000 clones, 88% of which are singletons. Germline values: CDR1 LNHNV, CDR2 YYDKDF (reference sequence). This CDR3 is 18 amino acids long. With V trimmed by 0 bases and J by 2 bases, 7 bases remained unmatched. All recovered Cohort 3 donors got two negative PCRs, got clearance, or saw symptom resolution. This TCR came from a woman between 25 and 40 years old who had recovered from COVID-19. The sequencing input was PBMCs or T cells enriched from blood (not recorded which). The rearrangement joins TRBV15 to TRBJ2-3; 11 bases map to TRBD2. The CDR3 is CATSRDGTSGFFTDTQYF. The CDR3 DNA reads as TGTGCCACCAGCAGAGATGGGACTAGCGGCTTCTTCACAGATACGCAGTATTTT.